This T cell receptor (beta chain) was captured by sequencing in a study of blood T cell repertoires in COVID-19. In the authors' methods: Counts of nucleated cells, estimated from reference gene primer amplification, were obtained. The data were produced by immunoSEQ multiplex PCR, yet TCRdb's version contains in-frame clones alone and is incomplete. V and J calls and clone size are those listed in that table; D and trimming were worked out from the DNA. The sample gives 45,000 to 60,000 clones, 90% of which show up once; around 4.2% is in the top ten. Between the trimmed V and J ends, which lost 3 bases and 6 bases, there was a span of 11 bases. Germline values: CDR1 KGHSH, CDR2 LQKENI. This CDR3 is 13 amino acids long.

The chain combines TRBV18 with TRBJ1-2; D ambiguous. Sequencing was done on a sample of peripheral blood. The receptor comes from a middle-aged man with acute or convalescent COVID-19. As DNA, the CDR3 is TGTGCCAGCTCACCTACAGCCTCGCATGGCTACACCTTC. Amino acid sequence: CASSPTASHGYTF. Full variable domain (rest looked up from reference TRBV18 and TRBJ1-2): NAGVMQNPRHLVRRRGQEARLRCSPMKGHSHVYWYRQLPEEGLKFMVYLQKENIIDESGMPKERFSAEFPKEGPSILRIQQVVRGDSAAYFCASSPTASHGYTFGSGTRLTVV.